The rows below give T cell receptor beta chains drawn from one sample of a study of CXCR3-negative and CXCR3-positive naive CD8 T cells. Following a re-call of the 5' RACE reads, TCRdb has one entry per CDR3 protein and lacks DNA. The sample holds approximately 89,000 distinct CDR3 sequences. The specimen was naive CXCR3+ CD8+ T cells from blood. Receptors originate from a human donor in good health. Some clones in this sample may be carry-over from other donors' samples. Each CDR3 is given with its conserved first and last residue.

j_call cdr3_length v_call cdr3_aa
TRBJ2-7 15 TRBV7-8 CASSFGGEGEDEQYF
TRBJ1-3 13 TRBV9 CASTGYSGNTIYF
TRBJ2-6 12 TRBV20-1 CSANYGTRILTF
TRBJ2-3 16 TRBV27 CASSSLLAPSTDTQYF
TRBJ1-5 13 TRBV19 CASSSGSNQPQHF
TRBJ2-3 12 TRBV7-2 CASSLSGDTQYF
TRBJ2-7 11 TRBV6-2/TRBV6-3 CASSPWIEQYF
TRBJ1-1 15 TRBV7-6 CASSLGGTMNTEAFF
TRBJ2-5 14 TRBV28 CASSLWTAQETQYF
TRBJ1-6 15 TRBV7-8 CASSLLQGGDSPLHF
TRBJ2-2 18 TRBV7-9 CASSPSPGTSRDTGELFF
TRBJ2-5 14 TRBV29-1 CSVEGLAGVETQYF
TRBJ1-4 16 TRBV3-1 CASSQVGGPPNEKLFF
TRBJ2-7 14 TRBV12-3/TRBV12-4 CAISLGTLTYEQYF
TRBJ2-3 16 TRBV2 CASSERGGSRADTQYF
TRBJ2-7 15 TRBV28 CASSSFTRGNLKQYF
TRBJ2-7 14 TRBV15 CATSREYQRDEQYF
TRBJ2-1 11 TRBV5-5 CASFSYNEQFF
TRBJ1-2 13 TRBV28 CASSPLGGQGYTF
TRBJ1-1 14 TRBV10-1 CASRIHLLNTEAFF
TRBJ2-3 14 TRBV28 CASSLHGSTDTQYF
TRBJ2-1 14 TRBV6-6 CASSSVARRNEQFF
TRBJ2-1 11 TRBV28 CASRQGTEQFF
TRBJ2-1 13 TRBV7-9 CASRVASGSEQFF
TRBJ1-2 14 TRBV2 CASSVSTGVNGYTF
TRBJ2-1 15 TRBV14 CASSQGSGVFREQFF
TRBJ1-4 16 TRBV7-2 CASSLAPGVRDEKLFF
TRBJ2-7 15 TRBV10-3 CAISEKGARTYEQYF
TRBJ2-1 14 TRBV29-1 CSSPRQGGLYEQFF
TRBJ2-7 14 TRBV28 CASSLFRSGAEQYF
TRBJ1-1 11 TRBV7-9 CASTLGEEAFF
TRBJ2-1 12 TRBV10-3 CAISESGWWQFF
TRBJ2-1 12 TRBV9 CASSGAWNEQFF